The following is a T cell receptor beta chain sequence with its context. The antigen is not known. Each CDR3 protein is one row after TCRdb ran MiXCR on the 5' RACE reads. The table has tens of thousands of distinct CDR3 sequences, roughly 23% seen once; the top ten hold 42%. The sample belongs to a study of T-cell memory formation after mild COVID-19. Trimming removed 1 base from V and 2 bases from J, with 10 bases in between. Looked up from germline, CDR1 is LNHNV and CDR2 is YYDKDF (reference sequence). There are 15 residues in the CDR3. Study results and limitations: Clonal second-wave expansions that peaked on day 37 had unconfirmed SARS-CoV-2 specificity.

The J gene is TRBJ2-3, the V gene TRBV15; D tentatively reads TRBD1 or TRBD2 (5 bases each). The source is a young man who had mild COVID-19 (a few samples of this study predate the infection). Cell type and time point are not known. The material sequenced was PBMCs or a T cell subset sorted from them (not recorded which). CDR3 protein: CATSRGGRHTDTQYF. CDR3 coding DNA: TGTGCCACCAGCAGAGGGGGGAGACACACAGATACGCAGTATTTT.